The 8 T cell receptor beta chains below were found in one sample sequenced in a study of identical twins (dated by TCRdb to 2015 to 2016). Receptor libraries were prepared by 5' RACE. Sequenced using an Illumina HiSeq 2000. TCRdb reprocessing: public reads trimmed at Q25 with fastp, clones called with MiXCR, in-frame beta chains kept. Records with the same CDR3 protein are collapsed into one entry carrying the most frequent genes and DNA. The sample contains around 570,000 distinct CDR3 sequences, around 9.6% of them found a single time. Under 3.5% of the sample lies in the top ten. These data also featured in a second study, about yellow fever vaccine responses in identical twins.

The sample consisted of PBMCs. The receptors here all came from a woman under 30 in good health.

In regard to this clonotype: At one of its ends the junction is not consistent with the germline gene, which may arise from a read error. The chain recombines TRBV20-1 with TRBJ2-7, with TRBD2 matching over 10 bases. From germline, CDR1 is DFQATT and CDR2 SNEGSKA (reference sequence). The CDR3 has 12 amino acids. DNA of the CDR3: TGCAGTGCTTCCCCAGATGCTAGCGGGAGTCACTTC. Protein product: CSASPDASGSHF.

This chain uses TRBV6-2 or TRBV6-3 with TRBJ2-7; D is ambiguous. The V end lost 11 bases, the J end lost 4 bases, and 12 bases lay between the germline ends. This CDR3 spans 11 amino acids. Germline V lookup: CDR1 MNHEY, CDR2 SVGEGT. CDR3 sequence (DNA): TGTGCCTGCCAACTCGGTTACGAGCAGTACTTC. Protein sequence: CACQLGYEQYF.

This clonotype occurred a few times. This rearrangement joins TRBV2 to TRBJ2-1; no clear D gene. This CDR3 has 14 amino acids. The V end lost 10 bases, the J end lost 10 bases, and 23 bases lay between the germline ends. Germline V gene lookup returns CDR1 SNHLY and CDR2 FYNNEI. The CDR3 DNA is TGTGCCACCCTTCTAAGTGGGCTCACCATAGAGCAGTTCTTC. Translation gives CATLLSGLTIEQFF.

This clonotype was observed at least ten times. The V and J genes are TRBV6-1 and TRBJ2-1; maybe TRBD2 (6 bases). Germline lookup yields CDR1 MNHNS and CDR2 SASEGT. The CDR3 is 15 amino acids. V lost 6 bases, J lost 6 bases, and 18 bases lay in between. CDR3 DNA: TGTGCCAGCAGACCAACTAGCTTCCGCAGCAATGAGCAGTTCTTC. This encodes CASRPTSFRSNEQFF.

This clonotype was seen ten or more times. The rearrangement uses TRBV4-3 and TRBJ2-7; TRBD1 or TRBD2 may be the D gene (5 bases each). Trimming pared 0 bases from V and 3 bases from J, leaving 9 bases between. The CDR3 is made up of 14 amino acids. Germline CDR1 is LGHNA and CDR2 is YSLEER. The CDR3 nucleotides read TGCGCCAGCAGCCAAGAGGGACGGAGCTACGAGCAGTACTTC. Translating it yields CASSQEGRSYEQYF.

This clonotype has ten or more counts. The gene calls are TRBV20-1 and TRBJ2-1, with TRBD2 identical over 7 bases. Germline V gene sequence: CDR1 DFQATT, CDR2 SNEGSKA (reference sequence). The CDR3 has 14 amino acids. The J segment lost 5 bases and the V segment lost 2 bases, leaving 6 bases of the junction unmatched. The CDR3 here is CSARSLAINNEQFF. The CDR3 nucleotides are TGCAGTGCTAGATCACTAGCGATCAACAATGAGCAGTTCTTC.

The chain carries TRBV20-1 and TRBJ2-7; D gene ambiguous. This CDR3 has 14 amino acids. CDR1 DFQATT and CDR2 SNEGSKA come from the germline V gene (reference sequence). V was clipped by 0 bases and J by 2 bases, with 11 bases between them. CDR3 residues: CSARDTRNAYEQYF. The CDR3 coding sequence is TGCAGTGCTAGAGATACACGTAACGCCTACGAGCAGTACTTC.

The V gene is TRBV2, the J gene TRBJ2-1, with D perhaps assigned TRBD1 or TRBD2 (5 bases each). V was cut by 6 bases and J by 9 bases, with 6 bases left in between. The CDR3 extends over 10 amino acids. Per germline, CDR1 SNHLY and CDR2 FYNNEI. CDR3 residues: CASSGTEQFF. In nucleotides, the CDR3 is TGTGCCAGCAGCGGGACTGAGCAGTTCTTC.